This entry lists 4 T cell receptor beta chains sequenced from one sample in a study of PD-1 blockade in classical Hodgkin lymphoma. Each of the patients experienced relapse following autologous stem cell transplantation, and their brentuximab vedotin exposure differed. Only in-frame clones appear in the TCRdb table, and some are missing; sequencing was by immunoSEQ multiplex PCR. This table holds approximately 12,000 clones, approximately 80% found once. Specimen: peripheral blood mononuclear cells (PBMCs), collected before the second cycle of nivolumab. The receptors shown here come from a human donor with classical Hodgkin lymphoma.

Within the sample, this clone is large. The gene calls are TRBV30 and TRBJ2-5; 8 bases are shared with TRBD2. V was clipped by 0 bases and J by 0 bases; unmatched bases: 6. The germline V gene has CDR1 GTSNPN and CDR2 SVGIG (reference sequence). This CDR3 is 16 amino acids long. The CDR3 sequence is CAWSVRGGTNQETQYF. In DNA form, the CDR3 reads TGTGCCTGGAGTGTACGGGGGGGTACAAACCAAGAGACCCAGTACTTC. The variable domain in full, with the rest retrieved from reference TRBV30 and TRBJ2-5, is SQTIHQWPATLVQPVGSPLSLECTVEGTSNPNLYWYRQAAGRGLQLLFYSVGIGQISSEVPQNLSASRPQDRQFILSSKKLLLSDSGFYLCAWSVRGGTNQETQYFGPGTRLLVL.

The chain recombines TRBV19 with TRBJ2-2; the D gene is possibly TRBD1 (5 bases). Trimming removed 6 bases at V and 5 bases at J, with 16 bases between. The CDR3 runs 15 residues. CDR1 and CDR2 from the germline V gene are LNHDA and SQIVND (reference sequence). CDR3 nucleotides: TGTGCCAGTAGGGTCGGCAGGGATCGGACCGGGGAGCTGTTTTTT. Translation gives CASRVGRDRTGELFF. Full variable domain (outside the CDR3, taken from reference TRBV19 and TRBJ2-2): DGGITQSPKYLFRKEGQNVTLSCEQNLNHDAMYWYRQDPGQGLRLIYYSQIVNDFQKGDIAEGYSVSREKKESFPLTVTSAQKNPTAFYLCASRVGRDRTGELFFGEGSRLTVL.

CDR3 nucleotide sequence: TGTGCCAGTAGTATAGGCTCCGAAAACTCAGATACGCAGTATTTT. Its translation is CASSIGSENSDTQYF. The chain uses TRBV19 and TRBJ2-3; D remains unclear. Germline CDR1 is LNHDA and CDR2 is SQIVND (reference sequence). V was clipped by 1 base and J by 4 bases, with 12 bases between them. This CDR3 has 15 residues.

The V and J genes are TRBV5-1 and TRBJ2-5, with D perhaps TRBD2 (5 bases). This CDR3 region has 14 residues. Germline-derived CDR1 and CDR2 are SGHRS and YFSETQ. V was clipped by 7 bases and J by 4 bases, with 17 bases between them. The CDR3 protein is CASGRGVVGETQYF. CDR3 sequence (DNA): TGCGCCAGCGGCCGGGGTGTCGTAGGAGAGACCCAGTACTTC.